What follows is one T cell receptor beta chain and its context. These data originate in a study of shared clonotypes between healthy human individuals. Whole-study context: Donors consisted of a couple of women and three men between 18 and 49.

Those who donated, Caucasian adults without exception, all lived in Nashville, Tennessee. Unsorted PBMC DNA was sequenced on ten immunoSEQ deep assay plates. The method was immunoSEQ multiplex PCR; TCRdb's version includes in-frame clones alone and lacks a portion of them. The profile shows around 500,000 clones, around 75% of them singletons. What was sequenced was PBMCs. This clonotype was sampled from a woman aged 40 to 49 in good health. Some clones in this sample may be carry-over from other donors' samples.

This CDR3 is CAISDLGGRARGYNEQFF. The CDR3 nucleotides read TGTGCCATCAGTGACCTCGGGGGGAGGGCCCGGGGATACAATGAGCAGTTCTTC. The genes are TRBV10-3 and TRBJ2-1, with 7 bases that match TRBD2. With V trimmed by 3 bases and J by 4 bases, 15 bases remained unmatched. Germline CDR1 ENHRY, CDR2 SYGVKD. The CDR3 runs to 18 residues.